The 21 T cell receptor beta chains below were found in one sample sequenced in a study of blood T cells in healthy people across ages. A sample-barcoded 5' primer and a J-beta primer mix were used in a second PCR of roughly 6 to 11 cycles. TCRdb re-derived calls from the 5' RACE reads in MiXCR, one entry per CDR3 protein. Counted here are about 800,000 distinct CDR3 sequences, approximately 25% occurring once; the ten biggest clones make up more than 3%. The data also belong to a second study, concerning T cells of mothers and their children.

Sequenced input: blood. The receptor set was obtained from a boy aged 5-17 years in good health.

This clonotype was seen more than once but under ten times. J is TRBJ1-2 and V is TRBV20-1; weak D call: TRBD1 (5 bases). CDR3 length: 14 amino acids. CDR1 and CDR2 from the germline V gene are DFQATT and SNEGSKA (reference sequence). The ends were cut back, 0 bases at V and 2 bases at J, with 10 bases in the middle. CDR3 DNA sequence: TGCAGTGCTAGAGATAGGTGGGGGAACTATGGCTACACCTTC. Its protein product is CSARDRWGNYGYTF.

There are a few counts of this clonotype. The chain is built from TRBV6-6 and TRBJ1-1, with TRBD1 as a possible D gene (6 bases). From germline, CDR1 is MNHNY and CDR2 SVGAGI (reference sequence). This CDR3 is 15 amino acids long. The V end was cut by 6 bases, the J end by 4 bases, with 18 bases between. CDR3 amino acids: CASRDRFDTGTEAFF. CDR3 DNA sequence: TGTGCCAGCAGGGACAGATTCGATACCGGCACTGAAGCTTTCTTT.

V and J are TRBV9 and TRBJ2-1; 7 positions match TRBD1. The J call is in doubt because the DNA end fits TRBJ2-5 better. Per germline, CDR1 SGDLS and CDR2 YYNGEE. The CDR3 runs 15 residues. CDR3 region: CASSVSEGAIETQYF. In nucleotides, the CDR3 is TGTGCCAGCAGCGTCTCTGAGGGGGCCATAGAGACCCAGTACTTC.

The V gene is TRBV20-1, the J gene TRBJ2-1; D possibly corresponds to TRBD1 (6 bases). The CDR3 is made up of 17 amino acids. Germline V CDR1 and CDR2: DFQATT, SNEGSKA (reference sequence). V was cut by 3 bases and J by 10 bases, with 28 bases left in between. The CDR3, as DNA: TGCAGTGCTAGTACTTCACTCGGACAGACAGTACAATGGGAGCAGTTCTTC. This codes for CSASTSLGQTVQWEQFF.

This clonotype appeared a few times. The rearrangement uses TRBV28 and TRBJ1-2, with 8 bases fitting TRBD1. Losses at the gene ends were 2 bases for V and 6 bases for J; bases not matched to a gene: 8. The CDR3 sequence is 15 residues long. Germline assignment: CDR1 MDHEN and CDR2 SYDVKM. The CDR3 coding sequence is TGTGCCAGCAGTTTAACCCAGGGGGCGGTGAATGGCTACACCTTC. It specifies CASSLTQGAVNGYTF.

This clonotype was counted a few times. The chain recombines TRBV29-1 with TRBJ2-5; D is unresolved. The closer fit of TRBJ2-1 to the DNA end suggests the J call may be wrong. Germline assignment: CDR1 SQVTM and CDR2 ANQGSEA. The length of the CDR3 is 12 residues. CDR3 DNA sequence: TGCAGTTCCCGAGTAGGGTACAATGAGCAGTTCTTC. This sequence encodes CSSRVGYNEQFF.

This clonotype turned up a few times. The chain recombines TRBV4-3 with TRBJ1-2, with D possibly TRBD1 on 5 matching bases. The length of the CDR3 is 15 residues. Trimming removed 4 bases from V and 4 bases from J, with 16 bases in between. Germline V gene sequence: CDR1 LGHNA, CDR2 YSLEER. CDR3 coding DNA: TGCGCCAGCAGCCCAGGGCGCCAGTATGTCTATGGCTACACCTTC. Translated, it gives CASSPGRQYVYGYTF.

The table lists this clonotype with a few counts. The genes are TRBV11-2 and TRBJ2-1, with a weak D call TRBD1 (6 bases). The CDR3 totals 15 residues. Germline lookup yields CDR1 SGHAT and CDR2 FQNNGV. Trimming removed 6 bases from V and 0 bases from J, with 12 bases in between. The CDR3 DNA follows: TGTGCCAGCAGTCTAACAGGGTACTCCTACAATGAGCAGTTCTTC. Its protein is CASSLTGYSYNEQFF.

The chain recombines TRBV7-9 with TRBJ2-7, with D tentatively TRBD2 (6 bases). The CDR3 spans 12 residues. Germline V gives CDR1 SEHNR, CDR2 FQNEAQ (reference sequence). Between the trimmed V and J ends, which lost 11 bases and 1 base, there was a span of 12 bases. The CDR3 here is CASTGESYEQYF. The CDR3 DNA follows: TGTGCCTCCACGGGGGAGTCCTACGAGCAGTACTTC.

The J gene is TRBJ1-1, the V gene TRBV14, with D unresolved. The CDR3 loop spans 13 amino acids. V dropped 2 bases and J dropped 7 bases, with 11 bases sitting between them. Per germline, CDR1 SGHDN and CDR2 FVKESK. Written as DNA, the CDR3 is TGTGCCAGCAGCCAACTCCTCGGTGGTGAAGCTTTCTTT. This translates into CASSQLLGGEAFF.

The chain carries TRBV18 and TRBJ2-5; D is undetermined. V was shortened by 0 bases and J by 4 bases, with 6 bases between the two germline ends. CDR3 size: 13 residues. Per germline, CDR1 KGHSH and CDR2 LQKENI. The CDR3 protein is CASSPPLAETQYF. CDR3 in DNA: TGTGCCAGCTCACCACCTTTGGCAGAGACCCAGTACTTC.

This clonotype was recorded a few times. The CDR3: CSARDTGSFLGSREQYF. The CDR3 DNA reads as TGCAGTGCTAGAGATACAGGTTCCTTTCTCGGATCGCGCGAGCAGTACTTC. The genes are TRBV20-1 and TRBJ2-7, with D perhaps TRBD1 (5 bases). The CDR3 totals 17 residues. Deletions cut 0 bases from V and 6 bases from J, with 24 bases between. CDR1 DFQATT and CDR2 SNEGSKA come from the germline V gene (reference sequence).

Only a few counts were recorded for this clonotype. The chain recombines TRBV11-1 with TRBJ2-7; no clear D gene. V shed 4 bases and J shed 3 bases, with 10 bases lying between them. Germline loops: CDR1 SGHAT, CDR2 FQDESV (reference sequence). This CDR3 has 13 residues. CDR3 in DNA: TGTGCCAGCAGCTCACTTTCGGGCTACGAGCAGTACTTC. Translation gives CASSSLSGYEQYF.

This rearrangement joins TRBV14 to TRBJ2-1; D may be TRBD2 (6 bases). V was cut by 5 bases and J by 4 bases, with 12 bases left in between. This CDR3 contains 14 residues. In germline, CDR1 is SGHDN, CDR2 FVKESK. In DNA form, the CDR3 reads TGTGCCAGCAGCAGACTAGGAACATACAATGAGCAGTTCTTC. It specifies CASSRLGTYNEQFF.

This sequence joins TRBV29-1 and TRBJ2-5; a possible D gene is TRBD1 (7 bases). The DNA matches TRBJ2-7 better at its end, which makes the J call doubtful. Per the germline V gene, CDR1 is SQVTM and CDR2 is ANQGSEA. CDR3 length: 13 amino acids. The CDR3 loop is CSVETEGAGEQYF. The CDR3 DNA sequence: TGCAGCGTTGAAACGGAGGGGGCGGGCGAGCAGTACTTC.

The chain recombines TRBV10-3 with TRBJ2-7; D is perhaps TRBD1 or TRBD2 (5 bases each). The CDR3 contains 16 residues. Germline values: CDR1 ENHRY, CDR2 SYGVKD. V gave up 5 bases and J gave up 1 base, with 18 bases separating them. The CDR3 reads CAISTRRGRGSYEQYF. The CDR3 nucleotides read TGTGCCATCAGTACCAGACGGGGAAGGGGATCCTACGAGCAGTACTTC.

The rearrangement links TRBV28 to TRBJ1-4; no clear D. The CDR3 is made up of 12 amino acids. V was shortened by 7 bases and J by 12 bases, with 15 bases between the two germline ends. Germline-derived CDR1 and CDR2 are MDHEN and SYDVKM. CDR3: CASTNGLWELFF. The CDR3, as DNA: TGTGCCAGCACCAATGGTCTTTGGGAACTGTTTTTT.

Only a few counts were recorded for this clonotype. This chain connects TRBV29-1 to TRBJ1-2; maybe TRBD1 (5 bases). Trimming took off 6 bases at V and 2 bases at J, with 7 bases between the two ends. The CDR3 spans 11 residues. CDR1 is SQVTM, CDR2 ANQGSEA, per germline. The CDR3 reads CSVRENYGYTF. As DNA, the CDR3 is TGCAGCGTCAGGGAGAACTATGGCTACACCTTC.

This sequence joins TRBV20-1 and TRBJ2-1; the D is unclear. Between the trimmed V and J ends, which lost 0 bases and 0 bases, there was a span of 9 bases. The CDR3 is 15 amino acids. Germline assignment: CDR1 DFQATT and CDR2 SNEGSKA (reference sequence). Here the CDR3 reads CSARDPTSSYNEQFF. The CDR3 DNA is TGCAGTGCTAGAGATCCTACAAGCTCCTACAATGAGCAGTTCTTC.

This clonotype was picked up a small number of times. The chain employs TRBV4-1 and TRBJ2-4; D is ambiguous. This CDR3 has 13 amino acids. V dropped 5 bases and J dropped 8 bases, with 13 bases sitting between them. Germline V lookup: CDR1 MGHRA, CDR2 YSYEKL. CDR3 in amino acids: CASSFKPGDIQYF. CDR3 bases: TGCGCCAGCAGCTTTAAACCTGGGGACATTCAGTACTTC.

This sequence joins TRBV27 and TRBJ2-1; either TRBD1 or TRBD2 may supply D (5 bases each). The V gene's germline CDR1 is MNHEY and CDR2 SMNVEV (reference sequence). The V end lost 5 bases, the J end lost 0 bases, and 20 bases lay between the germline ends. The CDR3 length is 18 residues. This chain's CDR3 is CASSRGLAVPRSYNEQFF. CDR3 sequence (DNA): TGTGCCAGCAGTAGGGGCCTAGCAGTCCCTCGCTCCTACAATGAGCAGTTCTTC.